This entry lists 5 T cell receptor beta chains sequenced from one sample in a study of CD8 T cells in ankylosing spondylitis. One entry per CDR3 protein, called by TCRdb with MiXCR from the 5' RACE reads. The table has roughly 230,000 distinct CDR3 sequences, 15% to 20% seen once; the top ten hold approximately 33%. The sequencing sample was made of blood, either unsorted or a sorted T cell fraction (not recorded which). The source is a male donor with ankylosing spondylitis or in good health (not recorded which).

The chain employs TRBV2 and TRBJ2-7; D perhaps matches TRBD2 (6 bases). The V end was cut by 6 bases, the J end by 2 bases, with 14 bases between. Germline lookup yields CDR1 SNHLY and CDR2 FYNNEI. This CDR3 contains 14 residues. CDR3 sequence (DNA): TGTGCCAGCAGGAGAGCGGGCGACCCCTACGAGCAGTACTTC. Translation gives CASRRAGDPYEQYF.

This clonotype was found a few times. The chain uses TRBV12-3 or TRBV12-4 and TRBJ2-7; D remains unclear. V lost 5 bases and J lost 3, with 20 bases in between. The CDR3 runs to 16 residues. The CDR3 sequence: CASSQSWTDLRYEQYF. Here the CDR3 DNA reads TGTGCCAGCAGTCAAAGTTGGACCGACCTACGCTACGAGCAGTACTTC.

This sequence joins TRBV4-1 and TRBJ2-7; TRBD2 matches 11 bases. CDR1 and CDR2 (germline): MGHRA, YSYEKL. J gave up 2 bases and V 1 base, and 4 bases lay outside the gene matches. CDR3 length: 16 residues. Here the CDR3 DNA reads TGCGCCAGCAGCCAAGTTACTAGCGGGGGACCCTACGAGCAGTACTTC. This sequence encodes CASSQVTSGGPYEQYF.

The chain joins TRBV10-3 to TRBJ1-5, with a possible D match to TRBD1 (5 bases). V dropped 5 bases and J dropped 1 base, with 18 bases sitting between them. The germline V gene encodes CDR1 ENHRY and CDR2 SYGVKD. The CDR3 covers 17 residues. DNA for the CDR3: TGTGCCATCAGTCCTACCTCGGGGCGGAGGAGCAATCAGCCCCAGCATTTT. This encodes CAISPTSGRRSNQPQHF.

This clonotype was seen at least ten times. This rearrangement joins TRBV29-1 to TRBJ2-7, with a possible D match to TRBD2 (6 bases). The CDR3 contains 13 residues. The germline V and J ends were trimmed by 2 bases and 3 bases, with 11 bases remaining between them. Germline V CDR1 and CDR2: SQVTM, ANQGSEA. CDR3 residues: CSVESGSGYEQYF. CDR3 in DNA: TGCAGCGTTGAATCCGGGAGTGGCTACGAGCAGTACTTC.